The 28 T cell receptor beta chains in this list originate from one sample, sequenced in a study of T cell clones after liver transplantation. Method: immunoSEQ multiplex PCR; TCRdb's copy keeps in-frame clones and lacks some. The table includes 51,000 or so clones, roughly nine tenths detected once. Sequencing was performed on CD8+ T cells from blood, taken 12 months after liver transplant. All receptors derive from a human patient who received a liver transplant. Some T cells may be supplied by the graft donor.

This clone showed up just once. The chain has TRBV29-1 and TRBJ2-1, with D unclear. Germline V gives CDR1 SQVTM, CDR2 ANQGSEA. V gave up 1 base and J gave up 7 bases, with 8 bases separating them. The CDR3 has 12 residues. CDR3 sequence reads: CSVEGVTNEQFF. The CDR3 bases are TGCAGCGTTGAAGGGGTAACGAATGAGCAGTTCTTC.

The CDR3: CSVEGGYYEQYF. As DNA, the CDR3 is TGCAGCGTTGAAGGGGGTTACTACGAGCAGTACTTC. V and J are TRBV29-1 and TRBJ2-7, with D unclear. The germline gives CDR1 SQVTM, CDR2 ANQGSEA. The ends were cut back, 1 base at V and 3 bases at J, with 7 bases in the middle. This CDR3 is 12 amino acids long.

The rearrangement uses TRBV4-2 and TRBJ2-1, with TRBD2 matching 15 bases. The CDR3 runs 16 residues. V shed 2 bases, J shed 7 bases, and the junction held 3 bases outside the gene matches. CDR1 and CDR2 (germline): LGHNA, YNFKEQ. The DNA for the CDR3 is TGTGCCAGCAGCCAAACCGGGACTAGCGGGAGGAATGAGCAGTTCTTC. It specifies CASSQTGTSGRNEQFF.

The J gene is TRBJ2-3, the V gene TRBV5-1, with 8 bases fitting TRBD1. The CDR3 is 16 residues long. Per germline, CDR1 SGHRS and CDR2 YFSETQ. With V trimmed by 0 bases and J by 5 bases, 8 bases remained unmatched. CDR3 loop: CASSLATRGQGDTQYF. The CDR3 coding sequence is TGCGCCAGCAGCTTGGCTACCAGGGGGCAGGGAGATACGCAGTATTTT.

The rearrangement joins TRBV19 to TRBJ2-7; TRBD2 agrees at 7 bases. This CDR3 region has 13 residues. The germline CDR1 and CDR2 sequences are LNHDA and SQIVND (reference sequence). The J segment lost 2 bases and the V segment lost 5 bases, leaving 3 bases of the junction unmatched. CDR3 DNA: TGTGCCAGTAGTCCGGGACTACCCTACGAGCAGTACTTC. It translates to CASSPGLPYEQYF. The entire variable domain, with the rest obtained from reference TRBV19 and TRBJ2-7, is as follows: DGGITQSPKYLFRKEGQNVTLSCEQNLNHDAMYWYRQDPGQGLRLIYYSQIVNDFQKGDIAEGYSVSREKKESFPLTVTSAQKNPTAFYLCASSPGLPYEQYFGPGTRLTVT.

In this sample, this clone turned up once. The genes are TRBV27 and TRBJ2-1; D unresolved. Germline V lookup: CDR1 MNHEY, CDR2 SMNVEV (reference sequence). The CDR3 contains 13 residues. V gave up 2 bases and J gave up 8 bases, with 10 bases separating them. The CDR3 DNA reads as TGTGCCAGCAGTTTAGTTTCTTGGGATGAGCAGTTCTTC. Protein sequence: CASSLVSWDEQFF.

V is TRBV14 and J is TRBJ2-5, with D tentatively TRBD1 (7 bases). The CDR3 has 15 residues. V lost 4 bases to trimming and J lost 3 bases, with 15 bases between them. Germline values: CDR1 SGHDN, CDR2 FVKESK. The chain's CDR3 is CASSPETGRKETQYF. The CDR3 DNA reads as TGTGCCAGCAGCCCTGAGACAGGGAGGAAAGAGACCCAGTACTTC.

The genes are TRBV29-1 and TRBJ2-7; D gene unclear. The ends were cut back, 5 bases at V and 7 bases at J, with 12 bases in the middle. The CDR3 is 11 residues long. Germline lookup yields CDR1 SQVTM and CDR2 ANQGSEA. In DNA form, the CDR3 reads TGCAGCGTTTTTCGCCAAGGGGAGCAGTACTTC. It specifies CSVFRQGEQYF.

J is TRBJ2-3 and V is TRBV28; 9 bases line up with TRBD1. The CDR3 consists of 16 residues. After removal of 2 bases from V and 4 bases from J, the junction contained 7 bases not matched to a gene. CDR1 and CDR2 (germline): MDHEN, SYDVKM. CDR3 in amino acids: CASSLPGQGISDTQYF. CDR3 nucleotide sequence: TGTGCCAGCAGTTTACCCGGACAGGGGATATCAGATACGCAGTATTTT.

The chain combines TRBV19 with TRBJ2-7; TRBD2 might be the D (6 bases). The CDR3 loop spans 14 amino acids. Trimming cost V 3 bases and J 3 bases, with 12 bases left between them. CDR1 and CDR2 from the germline V gene are LNHDA and SQIVND (reference sequence). The CDR3 sequence: CASSIPGSGYEQYF. DNA for the CDR3: TGTGCCAGTAGTATTCCGGGTAGCGGCTACGAGCAGTACTTC.

The V and J genes are TRBV15 and TRBJ1-5; D is ambiguous. Germline V gene sequence: CDR1 LNHNV, CDR2 YYDKDF (reference sequence). The CDR3 contains 15 residues. The V end lost 1 base, the J end lost 0 bases, and 7 bases lay between the germline ends. As DNA, the CDR3 is TGTGCCACCAGCAGAGTTACGGATAGCAATCAGCCCCAGCATTTT. Its protein product is CATSRVTDSNQPQHF.

On this clone itself: Within the sample, other DNA sequences also encode this same CDR3. The chain has TRBV27 and TRBJ2-7, with a weak D call TRBD2 (6 bases). The germline V and J ends were trimmed by 0 bases and 6 bases, with 18 bases remaining between them. Germline CDR1 reads MNHEY; CDR2 reads SMNVEV (reference sequence). The CDR3 extends over 16 amino acids. The CDR3 here is CASSLSWRTILREQYF. CDR3 DNA: TGTGCCAGCAGTTTATCTTGGAGGACTATTCTCCGCGAGCAGTACTTC.

J is TRBJ1-3 and V is TRBV7-9; D is unresolved. Germline V CDR1 and CDR2: SEHNR, FQNEAQ (reference sequence). V was clipped by 2 bases and J by 3 bases, with 8 bases between them. This CDR3 region has 14 residues. CDR3: CASSLTLGGNTIYF. For the CDR3, the DNA is TGTGCCAGCAGCTTAACTCTCGGTGGAAACACCATATATTTT.

As concerns this clone: The identical CDR3 is also encoded by other nucleotide sequences in the sample. V is TRBV28 and J is TRBJ2-7, with 11 bases fitting TRBD1. CDR3 length: 19 amino acids. Germline assignment: CDR1 MDHEN and CDR2 SYDVKM. V lost 10 bases to trimming and J lost 3 bases; unmatched junction nucleotides: 23. The CDR3 bases are TGTGCCAAGCTAATTGCGGGACAGGGGGATTTGGGGGGGCACTACGAGCAGTACTTC. Its translation is CAKLIAGQGDLGGHYEQYF.

The V gene is TRBV29-1, the J gene TRBJ2-5, with TRBD2 matching 9 bases. The V gene's germline CDR1 is SQVTM and CDR2 ANQGSEA. The CDR3 runs 14 residues. V trimming: 8 bases; J trimming: 3 bases; junction bases outside the gene matches: 10. The CDR3 spells CSIWGLAYKETQYF. The CDR3 DNA is TGCAGCATCTGGGGACTAGCCTACAAAGAGACCCAGTACTTC.

The chain uses TRBV19 and TRBJ1-2, with a tentative D call TRBD1 (6 bases). The V gene's germline CDR1 is LNHDA and CDR2 SQIVND (reference sequence). Trimming took 8 bases from V and 3 from J, leaving 19 bases between them. CDR3 length equals 15 residues. CDR3 nucleotides: TGTGCCAGTGGGGGTAGGGGGGCGTTGGACTATGGCTACACCTTC. This codes for CASGGRGALDYGYTF.

The rearrangement uses TRBV9 and TRBJ2-2; D may be TRBD2 (6 bases). The CDR3 sequence is 12 residues long. V lost 7 bases and J 7 bases, leaving 11 bases between the germline ends. Per germline, CDR1 SGDLS and CDR2 YYNGEE. The CDR3, as DNA: TGTGCCAGCCGGAGGGGAAGCGGGGAGCTGTTTTTT. This encodes CASRRGSGELFF.

The chain uses TRBV28 and TRBJ2-7, with TRBD2 matching 9 bases. Germline V gene lookup returns CDR1 MDHEN and CDR2 SYDVKM. This CDR3 comprises 15 residues. Unmatched junction bases numbered 12, after V lost 7 bases and J lost 5 bases. This chain's CDR3 is CASTPLIAGEDEQYF. CDR3 bases: TGTGCCAGCACCCCTTTGATAGCGGGAGAGGACGAGCAGTACTTC.

This clone was seen a single time. This chain connects TRBV7-8 to TRBJ2-1; weak D call: TRBD2 (6 bases). V was pared by 0 bases and J by 5 bases, with 17 bases between. Germline CDR1 and CDR2: SGHVS and FQNEAQ. CDR3 size: 17 residues. The CDR3 nucleotides read TGTGCCAGCAGCTTAGCGCTGGCGGGATTCAGCGACAATGAGCAGTTCTTC. Amino acids: CASSLALAGFSDNEQFF.

The rearrangement joins TRBV5-1 to TRBJ2-7; D is perhaps TRBD1 (5 bases). V gave up 1 base and J gave up 6 bases, with 14 bases separating them. CDR1 SGHRS and CDR2 YFSETQ come from the germline V gene. The CDR3 is made up of 14 amino acids. The CDR3 loop reads CASSLRGREGEQYF. DNA of the CDR3: TGCGCCAGCAGCTTGAGGGGCAGGGAAGGCGAGCAGTACTTC.

The gene calls are TRBV27 and TRBJ1-5, with D perhaps TRBD1 (5 bases). CDR1 and CDR2 from the germline V gene are MNHEY and SMNVEV (reference sequence). The length of the CDR3 is 15 residues. Trimming removed 2 bases from V and 0 bases from J, with 8 bases in between. DNA of the CDR3: TGTGCCAGCAGTTTAGCCCAGGGTAGCAATCAGCCCCAGCATTTT. Translation gives CASSLAQGSNQPQHF.

On this clone itself: The sample has other DNA sequences that encode this CDR3 too. The J gene is TRBJ2-1, the V gene TRBV19, with D unclear. This CDR3 region has 12 residues. CDR1 and CDR2 from the germline V gene are LNHDA and SQIVND (reference sequence). Trimming shortened V by 3 bases and J by 7 bases, and 7 bases separated the two germline ends. CDR3 nucleotides: TGTGCCAGTAGTATCGCCCGGAATGAGCAGTTCTTC. Amino acids: CASSIARNEQFF.

The V and J genes are TRBV13 and TRBJ2-7; TRBD1 matches at 7 bases. The length of the CDR3 is 16 residues. Trimming removed 2 bases from V and 3 bases from J; junction bases left unmatched: 10. CDR1 is PRHDT, CDR2 FYEKMQ, per germline (reference sequence). The DNA for the CDR3 is TGTGCCAGCAGCTTATTCAAGGGGGCTTTCTTCTACGAGCAGTACTTC. It encodes CASSLFKGAFFYEQYF.

V is TRBV27 and J is TRBJ2-7; TRBD1 is a possible D gene (6 bases). V gave up 6 bases and J gave up 3 bases, with 15 bases separating them. Germline CDR1 and CDR2: MNHEY and SMNVEV (reference sequence). The CDR3 totals 14 residues. This chain's CDR3 is CASSPTGPSYEQYF. DNA of the CDR3: TGTGCCAGCAGCCCGACAGGCCCTAGCTACGAGCAGTACTTC.

The V call is TRBV7-9, the J call TRBJ2-7; 11 positions match TRBD2. This CDR3 is 16 amino acids long. Per the germline V gene, CDR1 is SEHNR and CDR2 is FQNEAQ (reference sequence). The trim removed 1 base at V and 0 bases at J, leaving 2 bases unmatched. CDR3 DNA sequence: TGTGCCAGCAGCTTAGGGGGACTAGCGGCCTCCTACGAGCAGTACTTC. Translated, it gives CASSLGGLAASYEQYF.

V and J are TRBV19 and TRBJ1-5; no definite D call. V lost 2 bases to trimming and J lost 0 bases, with 11 bases between them. CDR1 and CDR2 (germline): LNHDA, SQIVND (reference sequence). The CDR3 length is 16 residues. DNA of the CDR3: TGTGCCAGTAGTATATTGTTACAGAATAGCAATCAGCCCCAGCATTTT. This sequence encodes CASSILLQNSNQPQHF.

The chain employs TRBV2 and TRBJ2-7, with unresolved D. The CDR3 contains 11 residues. The germline V gene has CDR1 SNHLY and CDR2 FYNNEI. Deletions cut 6 bases from V and 2 bases from J, with 5 bases between. CDR3 bases: TGTGCCAGCAGCTCGACCTACGAGCAGTACTTC. This sequence encodes CASSSTYEQYF.

The chain employs TRBV4-3 and TRBJ2-7; 11 bases fit TRBD2. The CDR3 sequence is 15 residues long. Germline CDR1 LGHNA, CDR2 YSLEER. After removal of 0 bases from V and 2 bases from J, the junction contained 0 bases not matched to a gene. The chain's CDR3 is CASSQEGLAAYEQYF. The CDR3 DNA sequence: TGCGCCAGCAGCCAAGAGGGACTAGCGGCCTACGAGCAGTACTTC.